The next 4 T cell receptor beta chains were all read from a single sample in a study of blood T cell repertoires in COVID-19. Produced via immunoSEQ multiplex PCR; TCRdb's table is partial and in-frame only. The sample comprises fewer than 450,000 clones, more than 75% of which are singletons, and roughly 3.4% rests with the top ten. Sequenced sample: peripheral blood. These TCRs come from a woman between 18 and 29 years old who had recovered from COVID-19.

This chain uses TRBV19 with TRBJ1-2; 7 nucleotides agree with TRBD1. Trimming at V came to 4 bases and at J to 2 bases, leaving 4 bases not matched to a gene. The CDR3 length is 14 residues. From germline, CDR1 is LNHDA and CDR2 SQIVND (reference sequence). The CDR3 here is CASSTAGQNYGYTF. The CDR3 coding sequence is TGTGCCAGTAGTACCGCGGGACAGAACTATGGCTACACCTTC.

The chain joins TRBV3-1 (or the pseudogene TRBV3-2) to TRBJ2-3; 7 nucleotides agree with TRBD2. Germline loops: CDR1 LGHDT, CDR2 YNNKEL (reference sequence). The CDR3 extends over 16 amino acids. V dropped 7 bases and J dropped 2; count of bases not matched to a gene: 12. In DNA form, the CDR3 reads TGTGCCAGCACCCCACTACTGGGACTACCCACAGATACGCAGTATTTT. Translation: CASTPLLGLPTDTQYF.

This clone was picked up a small number of times. V and J are TRBV2 and TRBJ1-1; D is possibly TRBD1 (6 bases). This CDR3 has 13 amino acids. Germline CDR1 and CDR2: SNHLY and FYNNEI. The V end was cut by 6 bases, the J end by 4 bases, with 12 bases between. The CDR3 is CASRERGGTEAFF. The DNA of the CDR3 is TGTGCCAGCAGGGAAAGAGGGGGCACTGAAGCTTTCTTT.

This clone was seen just once. The J gene is TRBJ1-1, the V gene TRBV29-1, with D tentatively TRBD1 (5 bases). Germline CDR1 and CDR2: SQVTM and ANQGSEA. The ends were cut back, 7 bases at V and 5 bases at J, with 14 bases in the middle. CDR3 length equals 12 residues. The CDR3 coding sequence is TGCAGCGGGTCGACAGTACGGACTGAAGCTTTCTTT. Translation gives CSGSTVRTEAFF.